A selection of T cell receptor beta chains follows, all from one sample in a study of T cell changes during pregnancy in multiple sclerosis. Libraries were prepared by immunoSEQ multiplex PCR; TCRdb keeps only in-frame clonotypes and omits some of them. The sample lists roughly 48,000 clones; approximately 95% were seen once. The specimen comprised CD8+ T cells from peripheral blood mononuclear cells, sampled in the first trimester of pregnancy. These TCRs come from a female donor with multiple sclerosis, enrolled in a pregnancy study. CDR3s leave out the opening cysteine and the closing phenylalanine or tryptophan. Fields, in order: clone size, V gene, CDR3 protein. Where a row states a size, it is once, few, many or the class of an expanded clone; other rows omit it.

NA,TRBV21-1,ASSPRPGVGATYEQY
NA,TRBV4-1,ASSPRTGVGKLF
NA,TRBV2,ASPLAGGEETQY
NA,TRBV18,ASSLSGRPTYTDTQY
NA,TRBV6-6,ASSPGLAREDTQY
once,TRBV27,ASSLQGWGSTDTQY
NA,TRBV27,ASSSGLAFSYNEQF
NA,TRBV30,AWSATLSLNGYT
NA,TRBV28,ASSLRLTGPWTHEQY
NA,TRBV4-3,ASSPGTGSYEQY
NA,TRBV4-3,ASSQDGVSGGSYNEQF
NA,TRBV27,ASSFLPGQSYEQY
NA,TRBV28,ASSPLEFTGELF
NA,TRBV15,ATSRDRDSGMAEAF
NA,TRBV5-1,ASSLAQGSPYNEQF
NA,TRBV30,AWSTQVNQPQH
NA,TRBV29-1,SVAGQGGSYEQY
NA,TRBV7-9,ASSLGGSTEAF
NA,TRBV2,ASSGGFNRGTLYEQY
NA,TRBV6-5,ASSLDNNEQF
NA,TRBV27,ASSSSFDYNEQF
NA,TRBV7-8,ASSPVSLQETQY
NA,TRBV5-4,ASSYTGGGLDGYT
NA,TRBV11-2,ASSLVPGTGVTEAF
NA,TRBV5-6,ASSFSTSGFIEQF
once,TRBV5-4,ASSLGVAEAF
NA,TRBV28,ASRTGGAPYEQY
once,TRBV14,ASSPRWGTDHAGNTIY
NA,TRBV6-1,ASSGNRIQDYGYT
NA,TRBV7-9,ASSLGPDGGATEAF
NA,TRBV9,ASSVAQGGQGNTGELF
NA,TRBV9,ASSGSRGEKLF
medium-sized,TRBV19,ASSIASDRAYEQY
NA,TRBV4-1,ASSRTGTSGYEQY
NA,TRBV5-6,ASSLGSGPEQY
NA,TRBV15,ATSRNQDRSPYEQY
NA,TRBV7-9,ASSLVAGVYEQY
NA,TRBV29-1,SVLWVGRNTGELF
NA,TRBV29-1,SGSIPTLTGEDEKLF
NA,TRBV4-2,ASGTGGSQETQY
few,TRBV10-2,ASSVSAGSGSGELF
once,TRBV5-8,ASSLNPVIIQGVSNQPQH
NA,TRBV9,ASSVDGQGAEQY
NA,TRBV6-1,ASSEAGGYNEQF
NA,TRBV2,ASIQGGTDTQY
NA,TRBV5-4,ASSLEQLAGTDTQY
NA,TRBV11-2,ASRFTGRTDTQY